This TCR beta chain comes out of a study of cytomegalovirus exposure and HLA in healthy donors. Whole-study results and caveats: What was likely a sequencing artifact was a cluster of highly shared sequence variants.

The primer mix had 60 Vbeta and 13 Jbeta primers. Clones were read by immunoSEQ multiplex PCR, and TCRdb kept only the in-frame ones, dropping some. The data hold roughly 100,000 clones, with about two thirds observed a single time. The CDR3 length is 13 residues. Germline assignment: CDR1 MDHEN and CDR2 SYDVKM. V was cut by 6 bases and J by 0 bases, with 6 bases left in between. The sample holds one count of this clone. The antigen remains undetermined. The sequence was collected from a female donor in good health and CMV-seronegative. Input material: PBMCs. The chain joins TRBV28 to TRBJ1-5; D not certain. The CDR3 sequence is CASRIDSNQPQHF. The CDR3 coding sequence is TGTGCCAGCAGGATAGATAGCAATCAGCCCCAGCATTTT.